The entry below gives a single TCR beta chain sequence along with its context. Its antigen remains unknown. These donors, healthy bone marrow donors, were studied. Unrecorded immune exposures were likely, despite nominal health at sampling. This sample is drawn from a study of cytomegalovirus exposure and HLA in healthy donors. The study, taken as a whole, reports: Rare sequences made up most TCRs, while some public TCRs were found in many donors. Later on, an analysis found that several of the most significant clusters appeared to be linked to common viral pathogens, which included parvovirus B19.

It was with 60 Vbeta and 13 Jbeta primers that the PCR ran. Sequencing was performed with immunoSEQ multiplex PCR; in TCRdb, only in-frame clones are kept and a portion is missing. The sample has over 100,000 clones; 70% to 80% are singletons. Trimming cost V 6 bases and J 2 bases, with 11 bases left between them. CDR1 is MDHEN and CDR2 is SYDVKM in the germline V gene. This CDR3 is built from 14 residues. The chain couples TRBV28 to TRBJ1-3; D call uncertain. The source material was PBMCs. This clonotype was sampled from a woman under 30 in good health and CMV-seropositive. The CDR3 reads CASRAQMPGNTIYF. CDR3 sequence (DNA): TGTGCCAGCAGGGCACAGATGCCTGGAAACACCATATATTTT.